This T cell receptor beta chain stems from a study of human T cells and chemical hapten exposure. The time point denotes: patch test 3, about 24 weeks after DPC sensitization. Documented treatment: therapeutic diphenylcyclopropenone sensitization with weekly scalp DPC. Every donor had alopecia and was 18 to 70 years old; all were suitable for DPC. The study's library attached unique molecular identifiers to single cDNA molecules. In TCRdb, the RACE reads were re-called with MiXCR into one record per CDR3 protein. The repertoire includes 62,000 or so distinct CDR3 sequences, roughly 11% of them detected once, and roughly 2.3% sits in the top ten. Study-level findings and limits: TCRs whose frequency exceeded 1 in 1000 remained the same following DPC sensitization.

V was clipped by 5 bases and J by 2 bases, with 16 bases between them. Germline V gives CDR1 SGHNT, CDR2 YENEEA. CDR3 length: 15 residues. This clonotype was seen at least ten times. The antigen is undetermined. Sequences were derived from whole blood, sampled in connection with sensitization to the hapten diphenylcyclopropenone (DPC). This clonotype was obtained from a woman aged 25-40 years with alopecia areata. Some clones in this sample may be carry-over from other donors' samples. J is TRBJ2-7 and V is TRBV11-3; maybe TRBD1 (5 bases). The CDR3 sequence: CASSERSDSPYEQYF. The DNA for the CDR3 is TGTGCCAGCAGCGAACGAAGCGACAGCCCCTACGAGCAGTACTTC.